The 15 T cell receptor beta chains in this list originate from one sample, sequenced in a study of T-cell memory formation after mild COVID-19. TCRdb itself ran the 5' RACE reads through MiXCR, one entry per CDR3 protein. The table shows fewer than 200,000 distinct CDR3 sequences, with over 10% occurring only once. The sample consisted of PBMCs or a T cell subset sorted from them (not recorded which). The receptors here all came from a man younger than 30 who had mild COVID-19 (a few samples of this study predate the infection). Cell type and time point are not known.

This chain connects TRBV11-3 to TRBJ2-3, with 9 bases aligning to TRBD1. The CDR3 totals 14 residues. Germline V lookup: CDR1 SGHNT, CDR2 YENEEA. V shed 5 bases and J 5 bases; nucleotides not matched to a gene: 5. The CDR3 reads CASSAGTGQDTQYF. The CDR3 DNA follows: TGTGCCAGCAGCGCCGGGACAGGGCAAGATACGCAGTATTTT.

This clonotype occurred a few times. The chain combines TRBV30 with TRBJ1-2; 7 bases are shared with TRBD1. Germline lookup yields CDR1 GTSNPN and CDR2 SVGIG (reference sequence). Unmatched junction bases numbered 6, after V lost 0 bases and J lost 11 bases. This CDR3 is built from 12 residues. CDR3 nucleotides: TGTGCCTGGAGTGTACAGGGGTATCGATACACCTTC. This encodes CAWSVQGYRYTF.

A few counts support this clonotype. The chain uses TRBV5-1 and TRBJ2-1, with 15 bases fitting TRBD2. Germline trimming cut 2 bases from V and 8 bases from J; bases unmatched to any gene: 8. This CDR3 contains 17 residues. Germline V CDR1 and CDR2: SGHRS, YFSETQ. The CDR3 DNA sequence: TGCGCCAGCAGCTTCGGACTAGCGGGGGGGGTAAGCTATGAGCAGTTCTTC. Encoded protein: CASSFGLAGGVSYEQFF.

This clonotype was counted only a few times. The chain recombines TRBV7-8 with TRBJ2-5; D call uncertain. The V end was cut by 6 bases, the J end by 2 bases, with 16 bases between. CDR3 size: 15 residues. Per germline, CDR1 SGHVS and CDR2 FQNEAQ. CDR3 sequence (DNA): TGTGCCAGCAGATTCGGTTCTTTGGGGCAAGAGACCCAGTACTTC. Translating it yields CASRFGSLGQETQYF. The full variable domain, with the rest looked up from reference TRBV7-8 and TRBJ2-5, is GAGVSQSPRYKVAKRGQDVALRCDPISGHVSLFWYQQALGQGPEFLTYFQNEAQLDKSGLPSDRFFAERPEGSVSTLKIQRTQQEDSAVYLCASRFGSLGQETQYFGPGTRLLVL.

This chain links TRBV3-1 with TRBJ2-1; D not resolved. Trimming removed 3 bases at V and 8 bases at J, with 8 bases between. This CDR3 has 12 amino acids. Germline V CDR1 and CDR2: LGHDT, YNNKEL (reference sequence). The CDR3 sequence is CASSHPSDEQFF. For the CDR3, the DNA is TGTGCCAGCAGCCACCCGTCAGATGAGCAGTTCTTC.

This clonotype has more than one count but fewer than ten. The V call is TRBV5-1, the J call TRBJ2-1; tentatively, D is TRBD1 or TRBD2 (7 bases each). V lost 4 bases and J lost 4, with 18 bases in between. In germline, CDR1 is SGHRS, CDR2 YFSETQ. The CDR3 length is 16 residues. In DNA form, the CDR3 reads TGCGCCAGCAGCCCCCAAAGGGAGGGGGCTTACAATGAGCAGTTCTTC. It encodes CASSPQREGAYNEQFF.

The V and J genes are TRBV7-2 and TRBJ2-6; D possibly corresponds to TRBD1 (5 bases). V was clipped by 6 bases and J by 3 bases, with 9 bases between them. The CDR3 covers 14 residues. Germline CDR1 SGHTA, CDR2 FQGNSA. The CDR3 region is CASRDTGGANVLTF. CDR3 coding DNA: TGTGCCAGCAGGGATACAGGTGGGGCCAACGTCCTGACTTTC.

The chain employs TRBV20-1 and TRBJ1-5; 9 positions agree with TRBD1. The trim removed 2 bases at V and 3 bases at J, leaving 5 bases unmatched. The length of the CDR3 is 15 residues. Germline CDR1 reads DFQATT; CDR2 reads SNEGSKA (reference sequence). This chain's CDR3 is CSARPGQGYNQPQHF. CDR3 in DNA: TGCAGTGCTAGACCTGGACAGGGGTACAATCAGCCCCAGCATTTT.

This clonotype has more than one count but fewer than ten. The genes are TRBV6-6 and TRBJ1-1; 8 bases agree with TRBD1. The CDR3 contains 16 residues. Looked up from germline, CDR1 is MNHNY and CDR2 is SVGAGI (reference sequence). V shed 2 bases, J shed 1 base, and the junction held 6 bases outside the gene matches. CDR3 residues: CASSYLTDRGNTEAFF. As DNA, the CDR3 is TGTGCCAGCAGTTACCTCACCGACAGGGGGAACACTGAAGCTTTCTTT.

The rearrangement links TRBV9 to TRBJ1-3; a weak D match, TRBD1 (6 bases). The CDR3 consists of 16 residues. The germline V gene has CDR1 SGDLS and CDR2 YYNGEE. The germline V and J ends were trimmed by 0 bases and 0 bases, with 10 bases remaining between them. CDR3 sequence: CASSVGGGSSGNTIYF. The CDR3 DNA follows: TGTGCCAGCAGCGTAGGGGGGGGCTCCTCTGGAAACACCATATATTTT.

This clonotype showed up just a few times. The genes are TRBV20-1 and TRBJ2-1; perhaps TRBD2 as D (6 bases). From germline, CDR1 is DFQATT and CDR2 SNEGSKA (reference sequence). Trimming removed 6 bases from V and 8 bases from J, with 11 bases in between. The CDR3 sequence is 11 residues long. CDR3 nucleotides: TGCAGTGCGAGGGACTGGGATGAGCAGTTCTTC. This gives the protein CSARDWDEQFF.

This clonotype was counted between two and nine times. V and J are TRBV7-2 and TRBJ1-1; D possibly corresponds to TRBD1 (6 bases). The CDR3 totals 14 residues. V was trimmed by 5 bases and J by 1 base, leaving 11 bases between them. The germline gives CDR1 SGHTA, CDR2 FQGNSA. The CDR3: CASSPGHRNTEAFF. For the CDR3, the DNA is TGTGCCAGCAGCCCGGGACACCGGAACACTGAAGCTTTCTTT.

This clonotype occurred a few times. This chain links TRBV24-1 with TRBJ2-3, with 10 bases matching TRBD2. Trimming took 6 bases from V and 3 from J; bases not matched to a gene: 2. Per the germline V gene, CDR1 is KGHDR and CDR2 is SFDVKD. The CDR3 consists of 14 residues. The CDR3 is CATSLAGGTDTQYF. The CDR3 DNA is TGTGCCACCAGTTTAGCGGGGGGTACAGATACGCAGTATTTT.

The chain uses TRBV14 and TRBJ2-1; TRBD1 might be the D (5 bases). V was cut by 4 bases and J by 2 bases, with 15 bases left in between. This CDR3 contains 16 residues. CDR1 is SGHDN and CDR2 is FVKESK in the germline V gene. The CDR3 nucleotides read TGTGCCAGCAGCCCTTGGGGCCGATCGGCCTACAATGAGCAGTTCTTC. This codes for CASSPWGRSAYNEQFF. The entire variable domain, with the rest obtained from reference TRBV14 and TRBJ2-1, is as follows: EAGVTQFPSHSVIEKGQTVTLRCDPISGHDNLYWYRRVMGKEIKFLLHFVKESKQDESGMPNNRFLAERTGGTYSTLKVQPAELEDSGVYFCASSPWGRSAYNEQFFGPGTRLTVL.

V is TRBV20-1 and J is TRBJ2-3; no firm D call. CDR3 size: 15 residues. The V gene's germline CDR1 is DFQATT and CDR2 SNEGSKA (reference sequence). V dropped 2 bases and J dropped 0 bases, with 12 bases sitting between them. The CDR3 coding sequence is TGCAGTGCTAGACCCCGAAGGTCTAGCACAGATACGCAGTATTTT. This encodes CSARPRRSSTDTQYF.